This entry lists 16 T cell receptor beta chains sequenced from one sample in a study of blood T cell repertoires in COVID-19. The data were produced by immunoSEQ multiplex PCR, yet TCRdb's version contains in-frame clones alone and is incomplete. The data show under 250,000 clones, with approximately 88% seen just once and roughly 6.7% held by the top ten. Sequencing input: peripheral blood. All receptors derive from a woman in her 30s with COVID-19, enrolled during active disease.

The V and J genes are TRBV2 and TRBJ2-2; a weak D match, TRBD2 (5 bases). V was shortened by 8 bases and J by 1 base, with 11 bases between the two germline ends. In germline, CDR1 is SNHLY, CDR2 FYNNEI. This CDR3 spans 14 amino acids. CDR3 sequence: CASSEGLNTGELFF. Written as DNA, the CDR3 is TGTGCCAGCTCCGAGGGCTTGAACACCGGGGAGCTGTTTTTT.

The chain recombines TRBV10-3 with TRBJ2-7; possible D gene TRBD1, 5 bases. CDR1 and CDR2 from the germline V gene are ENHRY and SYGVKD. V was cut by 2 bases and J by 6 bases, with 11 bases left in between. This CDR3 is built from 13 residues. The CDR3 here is CAISEVGVGEQYV. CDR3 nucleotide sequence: TGTGCCATCAGTGAGGTAGGGGTCGGCGAGCAGTACGTC.

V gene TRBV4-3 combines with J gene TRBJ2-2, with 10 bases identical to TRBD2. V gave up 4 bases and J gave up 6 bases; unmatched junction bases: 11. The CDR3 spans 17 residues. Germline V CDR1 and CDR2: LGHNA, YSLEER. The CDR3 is CASSRGNSGGLAGELFF. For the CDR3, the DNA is TGCGCCAGCAGCCGCGGGAATAGCGGGGGGCTCGCCGGGGAGCTGTTTTTT.

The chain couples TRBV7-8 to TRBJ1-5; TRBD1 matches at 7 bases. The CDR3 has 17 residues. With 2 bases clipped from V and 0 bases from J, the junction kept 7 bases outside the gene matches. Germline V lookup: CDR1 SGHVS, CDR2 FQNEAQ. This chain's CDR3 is CASSLLEGAYSNQPQHF. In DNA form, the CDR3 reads TGTGCCAGCAGCTTATTGGAGGGGGCTTATAGCAATCAGCCCCAGCATTTT.

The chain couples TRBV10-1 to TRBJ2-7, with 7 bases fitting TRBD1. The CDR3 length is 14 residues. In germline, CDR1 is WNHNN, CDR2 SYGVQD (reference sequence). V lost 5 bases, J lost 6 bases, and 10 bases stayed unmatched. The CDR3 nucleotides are TGCGCCAGCAGTCAGAGACAGGGTCCCATCGAGCAGTACGTC. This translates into CASSQRQGPIEQYV.

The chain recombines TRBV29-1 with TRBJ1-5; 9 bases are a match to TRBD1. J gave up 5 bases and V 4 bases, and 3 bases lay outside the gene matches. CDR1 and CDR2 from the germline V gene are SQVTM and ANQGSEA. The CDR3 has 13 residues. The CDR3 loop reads CSVGGQGDQPQHF. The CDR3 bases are TGCAGCGTTGGGGGACAGGGTGATCAGCCCCAGCATTTT. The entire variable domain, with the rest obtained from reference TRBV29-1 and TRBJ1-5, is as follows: SAVISQKPSRDICQRGTSLTIQCQVDSQVTMMFWYRQQPGQSLTLIATANQGSEATYESGFVIDKFPISRPNLTFSTLTVSNMSPEDSSIYLCSVGGQGDQPQHFGDGTRLSIL.

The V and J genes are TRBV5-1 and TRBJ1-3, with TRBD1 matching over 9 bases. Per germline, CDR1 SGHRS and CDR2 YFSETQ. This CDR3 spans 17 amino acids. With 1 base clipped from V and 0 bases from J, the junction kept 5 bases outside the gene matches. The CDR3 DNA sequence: TGCGCCAGCAGCTTGAGACAGGGGGTCAGCTCTGGAAACACCATATATTTT. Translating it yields CASSLRQGVSSGNTIYF.

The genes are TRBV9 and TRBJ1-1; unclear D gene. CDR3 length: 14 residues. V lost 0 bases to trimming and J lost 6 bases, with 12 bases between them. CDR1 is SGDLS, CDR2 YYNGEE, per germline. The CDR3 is CASSVVPASAEAFF. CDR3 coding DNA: TGTGCCAGCAGCGTAGTACCGGCAAGCGCTGAAGCTTTCTTT.

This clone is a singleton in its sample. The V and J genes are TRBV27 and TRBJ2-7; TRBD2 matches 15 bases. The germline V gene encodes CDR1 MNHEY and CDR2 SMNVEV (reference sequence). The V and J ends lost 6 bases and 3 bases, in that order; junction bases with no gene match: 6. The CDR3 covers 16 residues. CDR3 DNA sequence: TGTGCCAGCAGAGGACTAGCGGGGGGGCCAAGCTACGAGCAGTACTTC. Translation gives CASRGLAGGPSYEQYF.

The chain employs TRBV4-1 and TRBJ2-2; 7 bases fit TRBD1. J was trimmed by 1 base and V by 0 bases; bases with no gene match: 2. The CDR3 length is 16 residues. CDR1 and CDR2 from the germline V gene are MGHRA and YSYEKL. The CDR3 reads CASSQEDRMNTGELFF. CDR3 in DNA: TGCGCCAGCAGCCAAGAGGACAGGATGAACACCGGGGAGCTGTTTTTT.

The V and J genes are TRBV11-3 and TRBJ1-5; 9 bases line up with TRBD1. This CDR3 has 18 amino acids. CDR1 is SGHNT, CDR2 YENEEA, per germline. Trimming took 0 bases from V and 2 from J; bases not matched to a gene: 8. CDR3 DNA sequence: TGTGCCAGCAGCTTAGATATACTGACAGGGGGAGGCAATCAGCCCCAGCATTTT. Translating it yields CASSLDILTGGGNQPQHF.

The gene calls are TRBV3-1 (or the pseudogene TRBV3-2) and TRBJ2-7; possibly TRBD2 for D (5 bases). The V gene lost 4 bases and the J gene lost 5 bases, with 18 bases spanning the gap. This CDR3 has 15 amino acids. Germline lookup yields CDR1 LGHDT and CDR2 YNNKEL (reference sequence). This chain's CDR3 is CASSPRDPLTHEQYF. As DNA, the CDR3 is TGTGCCAGCAGCCCCCGGGATCCCTTGACCCACGAGCAGTACTTC.

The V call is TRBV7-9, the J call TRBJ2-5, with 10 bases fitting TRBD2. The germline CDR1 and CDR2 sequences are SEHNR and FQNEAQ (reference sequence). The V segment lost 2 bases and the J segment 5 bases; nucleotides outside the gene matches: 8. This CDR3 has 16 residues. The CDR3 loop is CASSLLASGSSETQYF. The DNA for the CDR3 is TGTGCCAGCAGCTTACTGGCTAGCGGGAGCTCGGAGACCCAGTACTTC.

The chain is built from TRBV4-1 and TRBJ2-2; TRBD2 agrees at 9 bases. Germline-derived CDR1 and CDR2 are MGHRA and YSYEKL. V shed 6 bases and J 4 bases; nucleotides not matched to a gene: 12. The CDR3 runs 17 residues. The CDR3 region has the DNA TGCGCCAGCAGTCCCAGGGCGGGAGGGCCTGGCACCGGGGAGCTGTTTTTT. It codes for CASSPRAGGPGTGELFF.

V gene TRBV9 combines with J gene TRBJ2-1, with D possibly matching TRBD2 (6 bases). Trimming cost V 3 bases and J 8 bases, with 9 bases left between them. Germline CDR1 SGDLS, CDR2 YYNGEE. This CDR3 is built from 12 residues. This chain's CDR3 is CASSAGGDEQFF. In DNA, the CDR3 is TGTGCCAGCAGCGCCGGAGGGGATGAGCAGTTCTTC.

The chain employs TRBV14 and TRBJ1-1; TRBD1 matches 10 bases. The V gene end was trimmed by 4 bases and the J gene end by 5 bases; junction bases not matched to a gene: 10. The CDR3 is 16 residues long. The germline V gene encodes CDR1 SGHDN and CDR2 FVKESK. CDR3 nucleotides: TGTGCCAGCAGCCCATTCAAGGGACAGGGGAGGACTGAAGCTTTCTTT. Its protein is CASSPFKGQGRTEAFF.